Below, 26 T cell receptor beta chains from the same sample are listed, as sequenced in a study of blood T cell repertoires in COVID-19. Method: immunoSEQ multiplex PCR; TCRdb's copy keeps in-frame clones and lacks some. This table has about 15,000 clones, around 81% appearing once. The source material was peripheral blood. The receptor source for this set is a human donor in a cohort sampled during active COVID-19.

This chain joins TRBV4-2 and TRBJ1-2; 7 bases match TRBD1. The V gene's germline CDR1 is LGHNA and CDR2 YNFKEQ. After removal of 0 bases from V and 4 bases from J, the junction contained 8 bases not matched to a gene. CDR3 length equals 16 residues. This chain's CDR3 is CASSQEDRMEGYGYTF. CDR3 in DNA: TGTGCCAGCAGCCAAGAGGACAGGATGGAGGGCTATGGCTACACCTTC.

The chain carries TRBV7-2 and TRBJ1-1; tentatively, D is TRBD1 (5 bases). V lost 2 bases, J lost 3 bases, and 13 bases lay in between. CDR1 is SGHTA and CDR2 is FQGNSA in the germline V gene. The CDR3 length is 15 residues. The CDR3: CASSLRWGGDTEAFF. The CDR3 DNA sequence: TGTGCCAGCAGCTTAAGGTGGGGGGGGGACACTGAAGCTTTCTTT.

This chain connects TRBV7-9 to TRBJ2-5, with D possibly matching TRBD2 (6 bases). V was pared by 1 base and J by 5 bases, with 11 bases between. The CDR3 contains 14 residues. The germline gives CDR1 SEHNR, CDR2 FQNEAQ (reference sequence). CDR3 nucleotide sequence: TGTGCCAGCAGCTTAGGGGCAGGGAGGGAGACCCAGTACTTC. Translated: CASSLGAGRETQYF.

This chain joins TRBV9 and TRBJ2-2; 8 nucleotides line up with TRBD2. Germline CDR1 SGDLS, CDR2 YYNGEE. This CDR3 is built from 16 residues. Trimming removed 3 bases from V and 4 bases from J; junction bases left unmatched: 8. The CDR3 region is CASSAPRGGSTGELFF. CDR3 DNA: TGTGCCAGCAGCGCACCCCGGGGGGGGTCCACCGGGGAGCTGTTTTTT.

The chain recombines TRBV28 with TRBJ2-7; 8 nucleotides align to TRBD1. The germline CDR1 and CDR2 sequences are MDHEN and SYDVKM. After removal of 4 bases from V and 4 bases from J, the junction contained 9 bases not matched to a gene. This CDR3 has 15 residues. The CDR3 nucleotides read TGTGCCAGCAGTTCCCCGACAGGGGCAGCGTACGAGCAGTACTTC. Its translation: CASSSPTGAAYEQYF.

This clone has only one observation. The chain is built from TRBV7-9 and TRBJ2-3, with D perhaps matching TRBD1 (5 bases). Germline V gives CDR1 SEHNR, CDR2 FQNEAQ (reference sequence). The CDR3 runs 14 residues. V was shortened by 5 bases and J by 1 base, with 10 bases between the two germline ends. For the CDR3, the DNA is TGTGCCAGCAGCCCGGACATTGGCACAGATACGCAGTATTTT. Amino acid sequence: CASSPDIGTDTQYF.

CDR3 sequence (DNA): TGTGCCAGCAGCCGGACTAGCGGGGGGGCTGGCACCGGGGAGCTGTTTTTT. The encoded protein is CASSRTSGGAGTGELFF. This chain links TRBV7-3 with TRBJ2-2, with 15 bases identical to TRBD2. The CDR3 consists of 17 residues. The germline V gene has CDR1 SGHTA and CDR2 FQGTGA. V lost 5 bases, J lost 4 bases, and 5 bases stayed unmatched.

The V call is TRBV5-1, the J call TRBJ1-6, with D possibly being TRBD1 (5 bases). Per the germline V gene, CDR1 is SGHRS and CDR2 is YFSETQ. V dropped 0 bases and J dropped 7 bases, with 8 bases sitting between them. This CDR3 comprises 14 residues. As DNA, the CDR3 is TGCGCCAGCAGCTTGGCAGGGTCAAATTCACCCCTCCACTTT. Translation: CASSLAGSNSPLHF.

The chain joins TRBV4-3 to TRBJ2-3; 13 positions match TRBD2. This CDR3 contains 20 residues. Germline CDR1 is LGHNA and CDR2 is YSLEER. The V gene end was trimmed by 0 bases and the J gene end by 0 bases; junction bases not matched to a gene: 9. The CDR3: CASSQDPPRGLAGSTDTQYF. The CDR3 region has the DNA TGCGCCAGCAGCCAAGACCCACCTAGGGGACTAGCGGGAAGCACAGATACGCAGTATTTT.

Here the CDR3 DNA reads TGTGCCAGCAGTTTACCCGCAGGGCTAGAGGGGGCCGGGGAGCTGTTTTTT. Its protein product is CASSLPAGLEGAGELFF. This chain connects TRBV28 to TRBJ2-2, with D perhaps TRBD1 (6 bases). The CDR3 sequence is 17 residues long. Trimming took 2 bases from V and 6 from J, leaving 19 bases between them. Germline V gene data show CDR1 as MDHEN and CDR2 as SYDVKM.

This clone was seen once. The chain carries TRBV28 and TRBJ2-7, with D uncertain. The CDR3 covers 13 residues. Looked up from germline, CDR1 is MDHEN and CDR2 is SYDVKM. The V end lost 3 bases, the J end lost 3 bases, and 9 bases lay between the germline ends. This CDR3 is CASSFFRNYEQYF. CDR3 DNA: TGTGCCAGCAGTTTTTTCAGGAACTACGAGCAGTACTTC.

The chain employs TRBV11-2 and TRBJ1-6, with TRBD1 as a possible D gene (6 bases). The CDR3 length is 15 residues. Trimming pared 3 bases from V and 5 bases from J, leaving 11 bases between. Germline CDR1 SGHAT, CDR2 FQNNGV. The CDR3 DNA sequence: TGTGCCAGCAGCTTTGGGGGACAAAATAATTCACCCCTCCACTTT. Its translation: CASSFGGQNNSPLHF.

CDR3: CASSPDRDYGYTF. The CDR3 bases are TGTGCCAGCAGCCCGGACAGGGACTATGGCTACACCTTC. J is TRBJ1-2 and V is TRBV11-2; 8 bases are shared with TRBD1. Germline CDR1 and CDR2: SGHAT and FQNNGV. The CDR3 has 13 amino acids. The trim removed 5 bases at V and 3 bases at J, leaving 2 bases unmatched. The full variable domain, completed using reference TRBV11-2 and TRBJ1-2, is EAGVAQSPRYKIIEKRQSVAFWCNPISGHATLYWYQQILGQGPKLLIQFQNNGVVDDSQLPKDRFSAERLKGVDSTLKIQPAKLEDSAVYLCASSPDRDYGYTFGSGTRLTVV.

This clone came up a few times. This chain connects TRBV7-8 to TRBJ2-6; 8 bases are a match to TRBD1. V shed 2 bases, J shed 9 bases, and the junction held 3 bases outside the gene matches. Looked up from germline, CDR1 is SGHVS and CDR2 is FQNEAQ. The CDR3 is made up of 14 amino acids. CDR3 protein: CASSLTDRVNVLTF. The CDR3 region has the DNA TGTGCCAGCAGCTTAACGGACAGGGTCAACGTCCTGACTTTC.

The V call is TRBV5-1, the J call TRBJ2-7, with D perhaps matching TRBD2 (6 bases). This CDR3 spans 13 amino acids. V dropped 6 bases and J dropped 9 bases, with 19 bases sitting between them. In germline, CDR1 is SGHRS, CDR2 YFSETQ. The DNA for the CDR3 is TGCGCCAGCAACCCGGATGGAGGGGAGGTGCAGTACTTC. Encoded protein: CASNPDGGEVQYF.

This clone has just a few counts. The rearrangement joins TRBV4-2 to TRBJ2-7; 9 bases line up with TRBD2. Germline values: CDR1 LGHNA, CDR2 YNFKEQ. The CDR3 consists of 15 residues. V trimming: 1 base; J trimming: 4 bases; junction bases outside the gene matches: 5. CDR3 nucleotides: TGTGCCAGCAGCCAAGCCGGGACTAGCCCTTACGAGCAGTACTTC. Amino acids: CASSQAGTSPYEQYF.

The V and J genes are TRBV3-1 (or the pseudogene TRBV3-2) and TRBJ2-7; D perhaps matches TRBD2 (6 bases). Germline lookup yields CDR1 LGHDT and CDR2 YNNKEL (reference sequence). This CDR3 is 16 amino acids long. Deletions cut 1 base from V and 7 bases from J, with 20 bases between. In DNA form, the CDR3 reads TGTGCCAGCAGCCAAGGAGGGCCGGGAGTATCGCGGGAGCAGTACTTC. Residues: CASSQGGPGVSREQYF.

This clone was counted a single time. In nucleotides, the CDR3 is TGTGCCAGCAGCCCCAGGACAGGGGGCTCGGTCACCGGGGAGCTGTTTTTT. This encodes CASSPRTGGSVTGELFF. The J gene is TRBJ2-2, the V gene TRBV11-2, with 11 bases that match TRBD1. Germline V gene data show CDR1 as SGHAT and CDR2 as FQNNGV. The V and J ends lost 5 bases and 4 bases, in that order; junction bases with no gene match: 9. This CDR3 is built from 17 residues.

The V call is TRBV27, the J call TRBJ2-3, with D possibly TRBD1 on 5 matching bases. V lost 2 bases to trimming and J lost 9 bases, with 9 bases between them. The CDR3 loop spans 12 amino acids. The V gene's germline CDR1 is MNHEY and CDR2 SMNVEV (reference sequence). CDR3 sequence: CASSLRGITQYF. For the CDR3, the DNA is TGTGCCAGCAGTTTAAGGGGTATCACGCAGTATTTT.

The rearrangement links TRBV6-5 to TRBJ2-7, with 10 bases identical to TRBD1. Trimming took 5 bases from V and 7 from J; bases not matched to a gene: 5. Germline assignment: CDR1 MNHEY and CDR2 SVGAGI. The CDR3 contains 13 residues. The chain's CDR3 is CASSTRTGGEQYF. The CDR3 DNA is TGTGCCAGCAGTACGCGGACAGGGGGTGAGCAGTACTTC.

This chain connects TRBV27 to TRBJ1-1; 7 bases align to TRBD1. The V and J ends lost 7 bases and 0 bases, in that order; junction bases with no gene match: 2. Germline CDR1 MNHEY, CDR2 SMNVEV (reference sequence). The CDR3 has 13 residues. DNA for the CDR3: TGTGCCAGCACGACAGGGTTGAACACTGAAGCTTTCTTT. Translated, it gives CASTTGLNTEAFF.

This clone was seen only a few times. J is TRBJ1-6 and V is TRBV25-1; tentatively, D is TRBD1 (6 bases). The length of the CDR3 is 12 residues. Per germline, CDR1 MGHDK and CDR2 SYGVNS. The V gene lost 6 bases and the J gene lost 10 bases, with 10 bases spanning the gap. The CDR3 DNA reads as TGTGCCAGCAGGGCAGGACAGTCACCCCTCCACTTT. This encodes CASRAGQSPLHF.

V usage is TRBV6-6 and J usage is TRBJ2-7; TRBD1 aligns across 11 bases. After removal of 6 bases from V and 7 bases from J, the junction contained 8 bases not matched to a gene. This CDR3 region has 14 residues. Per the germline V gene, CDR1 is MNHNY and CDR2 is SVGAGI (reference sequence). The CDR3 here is CASRDRGLPREQYF. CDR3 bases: TGTGCCAGCAGGGACAGGGGGCTTCCCCGAGAGCAGTACTTC.

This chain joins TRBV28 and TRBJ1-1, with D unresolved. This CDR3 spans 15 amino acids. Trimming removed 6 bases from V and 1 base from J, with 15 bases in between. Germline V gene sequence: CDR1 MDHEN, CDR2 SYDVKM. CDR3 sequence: CASRISTRENTEAFF. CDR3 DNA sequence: TGTGCCAGCAGAATATCGACACGCGAGAACACTGAAGCTTTCTTT.

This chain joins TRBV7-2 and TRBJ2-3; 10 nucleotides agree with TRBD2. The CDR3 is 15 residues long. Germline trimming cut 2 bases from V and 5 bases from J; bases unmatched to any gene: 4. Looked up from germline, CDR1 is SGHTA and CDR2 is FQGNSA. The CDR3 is CASSLLAGEVDTQYF. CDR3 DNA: TGTGCCAGCAGCTTACTAGCGGGAGAGGTAGATACGCAGTATTTT. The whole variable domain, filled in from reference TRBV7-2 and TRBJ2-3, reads GAGVSQSPSNKVTEKGKDVELRCDPISGHTALYWYRQSLGQGLEFLIYFQGNSAPDKSGLPSDRFSAERTGGSVSTLTIQRTQQEDSAVYLCASSLLAGEVDTQYFGPGTRLTVL.

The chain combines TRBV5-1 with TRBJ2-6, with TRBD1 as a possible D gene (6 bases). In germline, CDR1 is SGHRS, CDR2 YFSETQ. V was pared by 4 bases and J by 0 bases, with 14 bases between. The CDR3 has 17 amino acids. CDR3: CASSNTGQFSGANVLTF. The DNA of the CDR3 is TGCGCCAGCAGCAACACAGGACAGTTCTCTGGGGCCAACGTCCTGACTTTC.